The rows below give T cell receptor beta chains drawn from one sample of a study of blood T cell repertoires in COVID-19. Assay used: immunoSEQ multiplex PCR; TCRdb lists only in-frame clones, some missing. Here the sample spans some 20,000 clones, around nine tenths being singletons. Sequencing was done on a sample of peripheral blood. The receptors come from a human donor with active COVID-19. The donor label of this sample is uncertain. CDR3s include the opening cysteine and the closing phenylalanine or tryptophan. The D gene is left open where the match is weak. Expanded clones get a size class; other rows say once, few or many, or leave the size out.

TRBJ2-2 | TRBV28 | TRBD2 | . | CASSAGRGRLFF | TGTGCCAGCAGTGCCGGGCGGGGGAGGCTGTTTTTT
TRBJ2-1 | TRBV19 | . | . | CATSGDKGSYNEQFF | TGTGCCACCTCCGGGGACAAAGGGAGCTACAATGAGCAGTTCTTC
TRBJ1-5 | TRBV12-3/TRBV12-4 | . | . | CASSGQSNQPQHF | TGTGCCAGCAGTGGACAGAGCAATCAGCCCCAGCATTTT
TRBJ2-7 | TRBV6-2/TRBV6-3 | . | . | CASSQDSHEQYF | TGTGCCAGCAGCCAGGACAGCCACGAGCAGTACTTC
TRBJ2-1 | TRBV6-2/TRBV6-3 | . | . | CASSYFRTYEQFF | TGTGCCAGCAGTTACTTCCGGACTTATGAGCAGTTCTTC
TRBJ2-5 | TRBV20-1 | . | . | CSASHGGSALYFGETQYF | TGCAGTGCTAGTCATGGGGGGAGCGCGTTGTATTTCGGAGAGACCCAGTACTTC
TRBJ1-4 | TRBV4-1 | . | . | CASSQLSGNEKLFF | TGCGCCAGCAGCCAATTATCCGGTAATGAAAAACTGTTTTTT
TRBJ1-5 | TRBV6-1 | . | . | CASSEARDQPQHF | TGTGCCAGCAGTGAAGCCAGGGATCAGCCCCAGCATTTT
TRBJ2-1 | TRBV7-9 | . | . | CASSSTYSPNEQFF | TGTGCCAGCAGCTCTACCTACAGTCCCAATGAGCAGTTCTTC
TRBJ2-5 | TRBV18 | TRBD2 | . | CASSYRTRPQETQYF | TGTGCCAGCTCCTATAGGACTAGACCTCAAGAGACCCAGTACTTC
TRBJ1-5 | TRBV5-6 | . | . | CASSFKGRTDQPQHF | TGTGCCAGCAGCTTTAAGGGGCGCACAGATCAGCCCCAGCATTTT
TRBJ2-5 | TRBV5-4 | . | . | CASSLGGAGAETQYF | TGTGCCAGCAGCTTGGGAGGGGCGGGGGCTGAGACCCAGTACTTC
TRBJ2-3 | TRBV27 | . | once | CASSTPGEWGSTDTQYF | TGTGCCAGCAGTACCCCGGGGGAGTGGGGTTCCACAGATACGCAGTATTTT